One sample yielded the 14 T cell receptor beta chains listed below, sequenced in a study of CD8+CD57+ T cells in acquired aplastic anemia. TCR beta VDJ combinations and CDR3 sequences were profiled from genomic DNA. TCRdb reanalysed the reads using MiXCR and keeps one entry per CDR3 protein. The sample includes about 190,000 distinct CDR3 sequences, less than 65% seen only once; the top ten take around a sixth. The sequenced material came from sorted CD4+, CD8+, or CD8+CD57+ T cells (not recorded which) from PBMCs. The receptors derive from a human donor in good health, serving as a control.

Regarding this clonotype: The junction does not match germline at one end; this may be a read error. The rearrangement uses TRBV9 and TRBJ2-1; D gene unclear. This CDR3 region has 12 residues. From germline, CDR1 is SGDLS and CDR2 YYNGEE. The CDR3 DNA sequence: TGCGCCAGCAGCTTGTTGGACAATGAGCAGTTCTTC. This gives the protein CASSLLDNEQFF.

This chain links TRBV7-3 with TRBJ1-6; D is undetermined. The germline gives CDR1 SGHTA, CDR2 FQGTGA. Trimming removed 5 bases at V and 8 bases at J, with 10 bases between. This CDR3 spans 13 amino acids. This CDR3 is CASSVDGDSPLHF. CDR3 bases: TGTGCCAGCAGCGTGGACGGGGATTCACCCCTCCACTTT. Using reference TRBV7-3 and TRBJ1-6 for the parts outside the CDR3, the full variable domain is GAGVSQTPSNKVTEKGKYVELRCDPISGHTALYWYRQSLGQGPEFLIYFQGTGAADDSGLPNDRFFAVRPEGSVSTLKIQRTERGDSAVYLCASSVDGDSPLHFGNGTRLTVT.

The gene calls are TRBV10-3 and TRBJ2-7; the match to TRBD1 covers 10 bases. Germline lookup yields CDR1 ENHRY and CDR2 SYGVKD. After removal of 5 bases from V and 0 bases from J, the junction contained 7 bases not matched to a gene. This CDR3 is built from 16 residues. DNA for the CDR3: TGTGCCATCAGTATCACCGGGACAGGGGTCTCCTACGAGCAGTACTTC. Protein: CAISITGTGVSYEQYF.

This chain connects TRBV19 to TRBJ1-6; a weak D match, TRBD1 (5 bases). Germline lookup yields CDR1 LNHDA and CDR2 SQIVND (reference sequence). Deletions cut 6 bases from V and 7 bases from J, with 10 bases between. This CDR3 is 13 amino acids long. This CDR3 is CASRWRGNSPLHF. The CDR3 bases are TGTGCCAGTAGGTGGCGGGGCAATTCACCCCTCCACTTT.

As regards this clonotype: A much larger clone is a single base away; this may be a read error. The rearrangement uses TRBV6-1 and TRBJ1-4; D possibly corresponds to TRBD1 (5 bases). This CDR3 has 18 residues. In germline, CDR1 is MNHNS, CDR2 SASEGT. Trimming removed 5 bases at V and 10 bases at J, with 29 bases between. Here the CDR3 reads CASSYSGHVDTPMVKLFF. The CDR3 DNA follows: TGTGCCAGCAGTTACTCTGGACACGTGGACACTCCTATGGTAAAACTGTTTTTT.

The chain carries TRBV12-3 or TRBV12-4 and TRBJ2-1, with 12 bases aligning to TRBD2. V shed 4 bases, J shed 0 bases, and the junction held 13 bases outside the gene matches. The CDR3 has 20 amino acids. In nucleotides, the CDR3 is TGTGCCAGCAGTTACAAGGCTAGCGGGGGGGCCGCGAGCTCCTACAATGAGCAGTTCTTC. It translates to CASSYKASGGAASSYNEQFF.

The chain recombines TRBV20-1 with TRBJ2-7, with 8 bases matching TRBD1. The CDR3 is 14 amino acids. Germline loops: CDR1 DFQATT, CDR2 SNEGSKA (reference sequence). V lost 3 bases and J lost 2; bases outside the gene matches: 6. Here the CDR3 reads CSARDRVGAYEQYF. The CDR3 DNA follows: TGCAGTGCTAGGGACAGGGTAGGGGCCTACGAGCAGTACTTC.

Only one count was recorded for this clonotype. This rearrangement joins TRBV6-9 to TRBJ1-5; D is possibly TRBD1 (6 bases). Looked up from germline, CDR1 is MNHGY and CDR2 is SVAAGI. Trimming took off 1 base at V and 1 base at J, with 14 bases between the two ends. This CDR3 region has 17 residues. Here the CDR3 DNA reads TGTGCCAGCAGTTATTGGATTCAGGGGAAAAGCAATCAGCCCCAGCATTTT. Its translation: CASSYWIQGKSNQPQHF.

The genes are TRBV7-8 and TRBJ2-7, with TRBD1 identical over 9 bases. Germline V lookup: CDR1 SGHVS, CDR2 FQNEAQ. The CDR3 covers 13 residues. Germline trimming cut 0 bases from V and 6 bases from J; bases unmatched to any gene: 0. The DNA for the CDR3 is TGTGCCAGCAGCTTAGCGGGACAGGGCGAGCAGTACGTC. Translation: CASSLAGQGEQYV.

The table lists this clonotype with many counts. V is TRBV6-2 or TRBV6-3 and J is TRBJ1-3; D unresolved. This CDR3 comprises 14 residues. Germline V gene lookup returns CDR1 MNHEY and CDR2 SVGEGT. V shed 2 bases and J shed 0 bases, with 5 bases lying between them. In nucleotides, the CDR3 is TGTGCCAGCAGTTACCGAGACTCTGGAAACACCATATATTTT. This gives the protein CASSYRDSGNTIYF.

The chain uses TRBV11-1 and TRBJ2-3; 10 bases match TRBD2. Germline V gene sequence: CDR1 SGHAT, CDR2 FQDESV (reference sequence). The CDR3 contains 17 residues. The V gene end was trimmed by 0 bases and the J gene end by 0 bases; junction bases not matched to a gene: 3. This chain's CDR3 is CASSLARAGGSTDTQYF. As DNA, the CDR3 is TGTGCCAGCAGCTTAGCACGAGCGGGGGGGAGCACAGATACGCAGTATTTT.

About this clonotype itself: A much larger clone is a single base away; this may be a read error. The chain couples TRBV10-3 to TRBJ2-1; the match to TRBD2 covers 9 bases. CDR1 and CDR2 from the germline V gene are ENHRY and SYGVKD. V lost 5 bases to trimming and J lost 9 bases; unmatched junction nucleotides: 11. The CDR3 sequence is 15 residues long. The CDR3, as DNA: TGTGCCATCAGTTACGCGTCTAGCGGGGTCAGTGAGCAGTTCTTC. This codes for CAISYASSGVSEQFF.

The chain is built from TRBV5-6 and TRBJ2-7; 7 bases match TRBD1. Trimming removed 4 bases from V and 3 bases from J; junction bases left unmatched: 4. The CDR3 length is 13 residues. The germline gives CDR1 SGHDT, CDR2 YYEEEE. The CDR3 protein is CASSPRGFYEQYF. The CDR3 bases are TGTGCCAGCAGCCCCAGGGGGTTCTACGAGCAGTACTTC. Using reference TRBV5-6 and TRBJ2-7 for the parts outside the CDR3, the full variable domain is DAGVTQSPTHLIKTRGQQVTLRCSPKSGHDTVSWYQQALGQGPQFIFQYYEEEERQRGNFPDRFSGHQFPNYSSELNVNALLLGDSALYLCASSPRGFYEQYFGPGTRLTVT.

As for this clonotype: One end of the junction fails to match germline, which may point to a read error. The V and J genes are TRBV10-3 and TRBJ2-6; 8 nucleotides agree with TRBD1. CDR1 is ENHRY and CDR2 is SYGVKD in the germline V gene. The length of the CDR3 is 19 residues. In nucleotides, the CDR3 is TGTGCCAGCAGTGGAGACAGGGGCCGACGAGGCTCTGGGGCCAACGTCCTGACTTTC. It specifies CASSGDRGRRGSGANVLTF.